This entry describes one TCR beta chain. Its recognized antigen is unknown. Per-base qualities were not stored, and no clone one base away is much larger. CDR1 and CDR2 are drawn from the germline V gene: LGHNT, FRNRAP. Taken from cysteine to phenylalanine, the CDR3 has 17 residues. Here the CDR3 DNA is all that survives: 51 bases in frame from base 1. Trimming accounts for 0 bases at V and 5 bases at J, while the number of junction bases matched to no gene is 5. The CDR3 regions of human TCRbeta chains were subjected to immunosequencing. On the authors' methods: TCRs in the repertoires were compared against a reference library of SARS-CoV-2-specific TCRs that had been generated with the MIRA antigen-specificity platform. Breadth was defined as the fraction of unique TCRs that were SARS-CoV-2-associated, and depth was defined as the fraction of total T cells that were SARS-CoV-2-associated. Each spike-specific TCR was assigned to its reactive spike region and to a CD4 or CD8 class using the MIRA data. Log10-transformed breadth and depth values were compared by one-way ANOVA with Sidak's multiple comparisons tests. The clones in this table, taken by TCRdb from immuneACCESS, are in-frame only. Not every clone is retained; where verified, under half of the shortfall comes from an unresolved V gene, and the cause of the rest is unknown. The V and J calls and clone size were taken over from that table, and D and trimming were inferred from the DNA. Counted in this sample were approximately 150,000 clones; under 95% of them appeared once. Jointly, the top ten make up more than 1.5% of the sample.

The time point label, as the study defines it: about 28 days (+/-7) after the second vaccine dose. AZD1222 recipients given second doses at about 4 weeks or at about 12 weeks were pooled, since spike-specific TCR depth and breadth were not found to differ between the two schedules. The vaccinee samples were drawn from two UK trials, COV001 and COV002, one of which was a single-blind randomized controlled phase 2/3 trial testing AZD1222 (ChAdOx1 nCoV-19) in healthy adults. For TCRbeta chain sequencing, PBMC samples were collected from trial participants at day 0 and at day 28 after the second dose. The sample comes from a study of T cell responses to AZD1222 COVID-19 vaccine (dated by TCRdb to about 2021). About the full investigation: TCR sequencing covered 230 or so trial participants: 200 to 220 given two doses of AZD1222 and 26 given two doses of MenACWY control vaccine. Trial participants were enrolled by age into 18-55, 56-69 and 70-plus year subgroups, with around 150, 28 and 57 TCR-sequenced participants respectively. The investigation overall reported the following: Conclusions about previously exposed vaccinees are limited, since just six or seven AZD1222 recipients were seropositive for SARS-CoV-2 at baseline. Participants were mostly white British and included more females than males, and it was suggested by the authors that clonal diversity may have been underestimated. Vaccine-associated CD4 TCRs spanned the whole spike protein, with dominant responses in regions 160-218 and 743-854. In the small 56-69-year group, the increase in depth fell short of significance, most likely because of low power. After two AZD1222 doses, both the breadth and the depth of spike-specific TCRs were significantly higher than at day 0 and than in MenACWY recipients. Epitopes outside the regions mutated in the B.1.351 and B.1.1.7 variants were reportedly recognized by nearly half of the unique spike-specific TCRs. Because no day 14 peak-response samples were available, the repertoires could be characterized only after the peak T cell response.

This sample comprised peripheral blood, obtained 28 days after the second AZD1222 dose. The chain couples TRBV12-5 to TRBJ2-1; the central 12 bases match TRBD2. This TCR derives from an adult who received the AZD1222 COVID-19 vaccine. CDR3 sequence: CASGLVISSGGDNEQFF. The bases are TGTGCTAGTGGTTTGGTAATTTCTAGCGGGGGGGACAATGAGCAGTTCTTC.